The present T cell receptor beta chain was sequenced within a study of T cells in Graves' hyperthyroidism and ophthalmopathy. For the study at large: Peripheral blood was drawn at first diagnosis, prior to all treatment.

The V gene's germline CDR1 is SNHLY and CDR2 FYNNEI. The CDR3 has 14 residues. V shed 7 bases and J 4 bases; nucleotides not matched to a gene: 8. RNA transcripts served as the template for amplifying TCR beta CDR3 regions. An initial round of RT-PCR targeting the TCR CDR3 relied on the HTBI primer set. TCRdb itself ran the multiplex PCR reads through MiXCR, one entry per CDR3 protein. The profile shows 250,000 to 300,000 distinct CDR3 sequences, roughly 15% of them singletons. This clonotype was detected ten times or more. The specimen was blood. The chain has TRBV2 and TRBJ2-5, with 8 bases aligning to TRBD2. The receptor's source is a woman in her thirties or forties with Graves' hyperthyroidism that later progressed to Graves' ophthalmopathy. The CDR3 here is CASKIGTRGETQYF. Written as DNA, the CDR3 is TGTGCCAGCAAGATCGGGACTAGAGGAGAGACCCAGTACTTC.